Each of the 19 T cell receptor beta chains below was sequenced from the same sample in a study of beta chain features in type 1 diabetes. Investigators reverse transcribed all isolated RNA, so they sequenced expressed TCRB transcripts. The data were produced by immunoSEQ multiplex PCR, yet TCRdb's version contains in-frame clones alone and is incomplete. The sample lists approximately 400,000 clones; around 16% were seen once. What was sequenced was naive CD4+ T cells from blood. The source of these receptors is a woman aged 18-35 years in good health.

On this clone itself: In the same sample, other DNA sequences code for this CDR3. The chain uses TRBV20-1 and TRBJ2-5; D is uncertain. Germline values: CDR1 DFQATT, CDR2 SNEGSKA (reference sequence). The length of the CDR3 is 10 residues. With 4 bases removed from V and 3 bases from J, the gap between germline ends came to 3 bases. The CDR3 DNA reads TGCAGTGCTACAGAAGAGACCCAGTACTTC. Translated: CSATEETQYF.

The table lists this clone with a few counts. J is TRBJ2-2 and V is TRBV30, with D possibly matching TRBD2 (6 bases). Germline V gene sequence: CDR1 GTSNPN, CDR2 SVGIG (reference sequence). This CDR3 has 13 residues. Trimming cost V 3 bases and J 6 bases, with 11 bases left between them. The CDR3 DNA reads TGTGCCTGGAGGGCCGCGGGGCCCGGGGAGCTGTTTTTT. Its protein is CAWRAAGPGELFF.

There are a few counts of this clone. This chain connects TRBV7-9 to TRBJ2-1; TRBD1 matches 8 bases. The CDR3 totals 16 residues. Germline CDR1 and CDR2: SEHNR and FQNEAQ (reference sequence). V lost 4 bases and J lost 3; bases outside the gene matches: 8. CDR3 residues: CASSSRGQRNYNEQFF. In nucleotides, the CDR3 is TGTGCCAGCAGCTCCAGGGGGCAGAGGAACTACAATGAGCAGTTCTTC.

The chain recombines TRBV28 with TRBJ1-1; 7 bases match TRBD1. Unmatched junction bases numbered 4, after V lost 6 bases and J lost 0 bases. CDR1 and CDR2 from the germline V gene are MDHEN and SYDVKM. CDR3 length: 14 amino acids. The CDR3, as DNA: TGTGCCAGCAGAACGACAGGGATGAACACTGAAGCTTTCTTT. Amino acid sequence: CASRTTGMNTEAFF.

This clone was found a few times. This chain joins TRBV9 and TRBJ1-1; D unclear. The CDR3 is 13 amino acids. V lost 4 bases and J lost 10, with 17 bases in between. Germline V gene lookup returns CDR1 SGDLS and CDR2 YYNGEE. In DNA, the CDR3 is TGTGCCAGCAGCAAATCGGACGGACGGGGAGCTTTCTTT. Translating it yields CASSKSDGRGAFF.

This clone has a handful of counts. The chain recombines TRBV9 with TRBJ2-3, with TRBD2 as a possible D gene (6 bases). The germline CDR1 and CDR2 sequences are SGDLS and YYNGEE. Trimming took off 7 bases at V and 4 bases at J, with 16 bases between the two ends. This CDR3 region has 14 residues. CDR3: CASGKRAGSDTQYF. CDR3 coding DNA: TGTGCCAGCGGGAAGAGAGCGGGTTCAGATACGCAGTATTTT.

This clone was observed a handful of times. V usage is TRBV2 and J usage is TRBJ2-1; D call uncertain. The CDR3 totals 11 residues. CDR1 is SNHLY and CDR2 is FYNNEI in the germline V gene. With 6 bases removed from V and 8 bases from J, the gap between germline ends came to 8 bases. The chain's CDR3 is CASRVTHEQFF. The CDR3 region has the DNA TGTGCCAGCAGGGTAACTCATGAGCAGTTCTTC.

This chain links TRBV29-1 with TRBJ2-3, with no clear D. Germline-derived CDR1 and CDR2 are SQVTM and ANQGSEA. This CDR3 spans 15 amino acids. V was pared by 4 bases and J by 3 bases, with 17 bases between. The CDR3 DNA follows: TGCAGCGTTGTAGGCGGCCCCCTAAGAACAGATACGCAGTATTTT. Protein: CSVVGGPLRTDTQYF.

The rearrangement links TRBV29-1 to TRBJ1-1; D is undetermined. The CDR3 contains 13 residues. Trimming pared 6 bases from V and 0 bases from J, leaving 11 bases between. Looked up from germline, CDR1 is SQVTM and CDR2 is ANQGSEA. The CDR3 nucleotides are TGCAGCGTCCACGGTGTCATGAACACTGAAGCTTTCTTT. Translation: CSVHGVMNTEAFF.

The V call is TRBV9, the J call TRBJ2-1; 7 bases map to TRBD2. Germline V CDR1 and CDR2: SGDLS, YYNGEE. The CDR3 is 14 amino acids. V shed 7 bases, J shed 1 base, and the junction held 5 bases outside the gene matches. For the CDR3, the DNA is TGTGCCAGCGGACTAGACCCTTCCTACAATGAGCAGTTCTTC. Translation: CASGLDPSYNEQFF. Complete variable domain (other parts from reference TRBV9 and TRBJ2-1): DSGVTQTPKHLITATGQRVTLRCSPRSGDLSVYWYQQSLDQGLQFLIQYYNGEERAKGNILERFSAQQFPDLHSELNLSSLELGDSALYFCASGLDPSYNEQFFGPGTRLTVL.

This clone was found a few times. The rearrangement uses TRBV30 and TRBJ2-1; 12 nucleotides match TRBD2. The CDR3 covers 20 residues. Germline V gives CDR1 GTSNPN, CDR2 SVGIG (reference sequence). Trimming took 4 bases from V and 0 from J; bases not matched to a gene: 16. This CDR3 is CAWTIKGPSGRANSYNEQFF. CDR3 in DNA: TGTGCCTGGACAATCAAGGGGCCTAGCGGGAGGGCCAACTCCTACAATGAGCAGTTCTTC.

The V gene is TRBV19, the J gene TRBJ2-7; the match to TRBD1 covers 10 bases. Germline values: CDR1 LNHDA, CDR2 SQIVND (reference sequence). Unmatched junction bases numbered 4, after V lost 10 bases and J lost 4 bases. The CDR3 length is 12 residues. In DNA form, the CDR3 reads TGTGCCACGACAGGGGGCGGGTACGAGCAGTACTTC. It yields the protein CATTGGGYEQYF.

This clone was picked up a small number of times. The chain carries TRBV28 and TRBJ2-3; 15 bases match TRBD2. Trimming took 6 bases from V and 9 from J; bases not matched to a gene: 7. Germline V gene sequence: CDR1 MDHEN, CDR2 SYDVKM. The CDR3 extends over 15 amino acids. CDR3 bases: TGTGCCAGCAGCGCACCGGGACTAGCGGGAGGCACGCAGTATTTT. Amino acid sequence: CASSAPGLAGGTQYF.

The chain recombines TRBV28 with TRBJ2-7, with 12 bases identical to TRBD1. Trimming cost V 5 bases and J 6 bases; bases outside gene matches: 8. Germline assignment: CDR1 MDHEN and CDR2 SYDVKM. The CDR3 totals 15 residues. This chain's CDR3 is CASSPGGQGAGEQYF. CDR3 DNA sequence: TGTGCCAGCAGTCCAGGGGGACAGGGGGCCGGCGAGCAGTACTTC. The whole variable domain, filled in from reference TRBV28 and TRBJ2-7, reads DVKVTQSSRYLVKRTGEKVFLECVQDMDHENMFWYRQDPGLGLRLIYFSYDVKMKEKGDIPEGYSVSREKKERFSLILESASTNQTSMYLCASSPGGQGAGEQYFGPGTRLTVT.

Only a few counts were recorded for this clone. V and J are TRBV25-1 and TRBJ1-4, with D perhaps matching TRBD1 (5 bases). The CDR3 loop spans 12 amino acids. The V and J ends lost 4 bases and 5 bases respectively, with 5 bases between them. The germline gives CDR1 MGHDK, CDR2 SYGVNS. The CDR3 reads CASSGQNEKLFF. The CDR3 bases are TGTGCCAGCAGTGGACAGAATGAAAAACTGTTTTTT.

This chain connects TRBV30 to TRBJ1-5, with D possibly being TRBD1 (5 bases). V was clipped by 0 bases and J by 4 bases, with 10 bases between them. The germline gives CDR1 GTSNPN, CDR2 SVGIG (reference sequence). The CDR3 runs to 14 residues. The DNA for the CDR3 is TGTGCCTGGAGTGTATGGCAGGGAAATCAGCCCCAGCATTTT. The encoded protein is CAWSVWQGNQPQHF.

This clone was counted only a few times. The chain employs TRBV5-6 and TRBJ2-1; D is possibly TRBD1 (6 bases). Between the trimmed V and J ends, which lost 6 bases and 8 bases, there was a span of 21 bases. The CDR3 spans 15 residues. Germline assignment: CDR1 SGHDT and CDR2 YYEEEE. Here the CDR3 reads CASTPLSGVKDEQFF. The DNA of the CDR3 is TGTGCCAGCACGCCATTGTCAGGGGTAAAAGATGAGCAGTTCTTC.

The chain couples TRBV2 to TRBJ2-3, with TRBD2 identical over 10 bases. The J segment lost 6 bases and the V segment lost 4 bases, leaving 7 bases of the junction unmatched. Germline CDR1 SNHLY, CDR2 FYNNEI. The CDR3 runs 15 residues. This CDR3 reads CASSVLAGTADTQYF. As DNA, the CDR3 is TGTGCCAGCAGTGTACTAGCGGGAACGGCGGATACGCAGTATTTT.

The chain uses TRBV28 and TRBJ2-2; 8 bases map to TRBD1. The germline V gene has CDR1 MDHEN and CDR2 SYDVKM. There are 14 residues in the CDR3. With 2 bases clipped from V and 5 bases from J, the junction kept 1 base outside the gene matches. The chain's CDR3 is CASSLQGATGELFF. CDR3 in DNA: TGTGCCAGCAGTTTACAGGGGGCAACCGGGGAGCTGTTTTTT.